Presented here are 24 T cell receptor beta chains from one specimen sequenced in a study of shared clonotypes between healthy human individuals. The data were produced by immunoSEQ multiplex PCR, yet TCRdb's version contains in-frame clones alone and is incomplete. The table includes more than 2 million clones, 85% to 95% detected once. The source material was naive CD4+ T cells sorted from blood. Indicated subset: CD45RA+ positively selected. The origin of the receptors is a man aged 18-30 years in good health.

With respect to this clone: Other DNA variants within this sample encode the same CDR3. CDR3 coding DNA: TGTGCCAGTAGTGAAACAGGGGGAAATCAGCCCCAGCATTTT. Translated: CASSETGGNQPQHF. The V call is TRBV19, the J call TRBJ1-5, with TRBD1 identical over 8 bases. J gave up 4 bases and V 5 bases, and 4 bases lay outside the gene matches. This CDR3 region has 14 residues. Per the germline V gene, CDR1 is LNHDA and CDR2 is SQIVND (reference sequence).

For this clone: The sample carries other DNA sequences with the same CDR3. This chain joins TRBV5-8 and TRBJ1-6, with 8 positions matching TRBD1. This CDR3 is built from 15 residues. In germline, CDR1 is SGHTS, CDR2 YDEGEE. Trimming removed 3 bases from V and 5 bases from J; junction bases left unmatched: 4. CDR3 protein: CASSSRTGHNSPLHF. CDR3 nucleotides: TGTGCCAGCAGCTCCCGGACAGGGCATAATTCACCCCTCCACTTT.

The chain combines TRBV11-2 with TRBJ2-7; possibly TRBD1 for D (5 bases). Germline V gives CDR1 SGHAT, CDR2 FQNNGV. Trimming took 2 bases from V and 0 from J, leaving 8 bases between them. The CDR3 sequence is 14 residues long. DNA for the CDR3: TGTGCCAGCAGCTTATCAGGGATCTCCTACGAGCAGTACTTC. Amino acids: CASSLSGISYEQYF.

The chain uses TRBV11-3 and TRBJ1-1, with 7 bases identical to TRBD1. This CDR3 comprises 14 residues. Germline values: CDR1 SGHNT, CDR2 YENEEA. The V gene end was trimmed by 5 bases and the J gene end by 5 bases; junction bases not matched to a gene: 8. DNA of the CDR3: TGTGCCAGCAGCCGGGGACAGACATCAACTGAAGCTTTCTTT. The encoded protein is CASSRGQTSTEAFF.

The chain is built from TRBV11-3 and TRBJ2-1; the match to TRBD2 covers 8 bases. This CDR3 region has 12 residues. With V trimmed by 5 bases and J by 7 bases, 1 base remained unmatched. Germline CDR1 reads SGHNT; CDR2 reads YENEEA. CDR3 nucleotide sequence: TGTGCCAGCAGCCGGGAGGGGAATGAGCAGTTCTTC. This codes for CASSREGNEQFF. Together with reference TRBV11-3 and TRBJ2-1, the CDR3 gives the full variable domain: EAGVVQSPRYKIIEKKQPVAFWCNPISGHNTLYWYLQNLGQGPELLIRYENEEAVDDSQLPKDRFSAERLKGVDSTLKIQPAELGDSAVYLCASSREGNEQFFGPGTRLTVL.

J is TRBJ2-1 and V is TRBV6-5; 7 bases are shared with TRBD1. The V and J ends lost 6 bases and 0 bases, in that order; junction bases with no gene match: 5. The CDR3 is made up of 15 amino acids. The germline CDR1 and CDR2 sequences are MNHEY and SVGAGI. The chain's CDR3 is CASRARGYSYNEQFF. CDR3 in DNA: TGTGCCAGCAGGGCCAGGGGGTACTCCTACAATGAGCAGTTCTTC.

This clone was seen a handful of times. Other DNA variants within this sample encode the same CDR3. The chain is built from TRBV30 and TRBJ2-5; D not resolved. From germline, CDR1 is GTSNPN and CDR2 SVGIG (reference sequence). V was clipped by 0 bases and J by 2 bases, with 4 bases between them. The CDR3 covers 12 residues. Written as DNA, the CDR3 is TGTGCCTGGAGTGTACAACAAGAGACCCAGTACTTC. Translated: CAWSVQQETQYF.

In DNA form, the CDR3 reads TGTGCCAGCAGCTTAACAACGAATCAGCCCCAGCATTTT. It specifies CASSLTTNQPQHF. The chain employs TRBV7-2 and TRBJ1-5; unclear D gene. Germline-derived CDR1 and CDR2 are SGHTA and FQGNSA. V gave up 2 bases and J gave up 4 bases, with 6 bases separating them. The CDR3 has 13 residues.

The chain is built from TRBV20-1 and TRBJ2-1; no clear D. Trimming stripped 5 bases from V and 9 bases from J, with 11 bases between. Germline V gene data show CDR1 as DFQATT and CDR2 as SNEGSKA (reference sequence). CDR3 length: 11 residues. DNA of the CDR3: TGCAGTGCTTCGGACCTAGTTGAGCAGTTCTTC. Residues: CSASDLVEQFF.

The rearrangement joins TRBV5-6 to TRBJ2-2, with D uncertain. CDR1 is SGHDT, CDR2 YYEEEE, per germline. The CDR3 has 15 amino acids. Trimming took off 1 base at V and 0 bases at J, with 7 bases between the two ends. Here the CDR3 reads CASSLYGSNTGELFF. In DNA, the CDR3 is TGTGCCAGCAGCTTGTACGGATCGAACACCGGGGAGCTGTTTTTT.

The chain employs TRBV6-5 and TRBJ1-4; D is unresolved. The CDR3 extends over 14 amino acids. Germline lookup yields CDR1 MNHEY and CDR2 SVGAGI. The V end lost 4 bases, the J end lost 1 base, and 7 bases lay between the germline ends. The CDR3 loop is CASSSMGTNEKLFF. CDR3 nucleotide sequence: TGTGCCAGCAGTTCGATGGGAACTAATGAAAAACTGTTTTTT.

The rearrangement links TRBV5-6 to TRBJ1-5; TRBD1 matches at 7 bases. V lost 4 bases, J lost 3 bases, and 1 base stayed unmatched. CDR1 and CDR2 from the germline V gene are SGHDT and YYEEEE. The CDR3 is 13 residues long. The CDR3 sequence is CASSQGVNQPQHF. The CDR3 nucleotides are TGTGCCAGCAGCCAGGGGGTCAATCAGCCCCAGCATTTT.

This chain joins TRBV5-1 and TRBJ2-7, with D possibly being TRBD1 or TRBD2 (5 bases each). The V end was cut by 4 bases, the J end by 4 bases, with 18 bases between. CDR1 is SGHRS and CDR2 is YFSETQ in the germline V gene. The CDR3 is made up of 15 amino acids. DNA for the CDR3: TGCGCCAGCAGCACAGGCCGGGACCCAGCTTACGAGCAGTACTTC. Its protein is CASSTGRDPAYEQYF.

The J gene is TRBJ2-7, the V gene TRBV11-2, with D perhaps TRBD2 (6 bases). The CDR3 has 16 residues. V lost 5 bases to trimming and J lost 1 base, with 18 bases between them. Germline CDR1 SGHAT, CDR2 FQNNGV. The CDR3 DNA follows: TGTGCCAGCAGCCTCTCGCCGGCGGGACCTTCCTACGAGCAGTACTTC. Its protein product is CASSLSPAGPSYEQYF.

This clone was seen only once. This chain uses TRBV11-2 with TRBJ2-5; D possibly corresponds to TRBD1 (5 bases). This CDR3 region has 14 residues. V was shortened by 2 bases and J by 2 bases, with 9 bases between the two germline ends. From germline, CDR1 is SGHAT and CDR2 FQNNGV. In DNA form, the CDR3 reads TGTGCCAGCAGCTTACAGGGCCATCAAGAGACCCAGTACTTC. Its translation is CASSLQGHQETQYF.

The chain couples TRBV6-5 to TRBJ2-1; D gene ambiguous. V lost 6 bases, J lost 6 bases, and 15 bases lay in between. CDR1 is MNHEY and CDR2 is SVGAGI in the germline V gene. The CDR3 contains 14 residues. CDR3 amino acids: CASSGPLTSNEQFF. The CDR3 coding sequence is TGTGCCAGCAGCGGCCCTTTGACCAGCAATGAGCAGTTCTTC.

CDR3 coding DNA: TGTGCCAGCAGCACCGACAGGCGAAATGAAAAACTGTTTTTT. Its protein is CASSTDRRNEKLFF. The gene calls are TRBV5-4 and TRBJ1-4, with a possible D match to TRBD1 (6 bases). CDR3 size: 14 residues. CDR1 and CDR2 (germline): SGHNT, YYREEE (reference sequence). Trimming cost V 4 bases and J 5 bases, with 12 bases left between them.

The J gene is TRBJ1-1, the V gene TRBV20-1; D not certain. With 0 bases removed from V and 6 bases from J, the gap between germline ends came to 5 bases. The CDR3 covers 11 residues. CDR1 DFQATT and CDR2 SNEGSKA come from the germline V gene (reference sequence). CDR3 sequence reads: CSARDGSEAFF. CDR3 nucleotides: TGCAGTGCTAGAGACGGCTCTGAAGCTTTCTTT.

In the case of this clone: In the same sample, other DNA sequences code for this CDR3. The chain uses TRBV29-1 and TRBJ2-5; D ambiguous. Trimming cost V 4 bases and J 2 bases, with 5 bases left between them. Germline V gives CDR1 SQVTM, CDR2 ANQGSEA. The CDR3 sequence is 11 residues long. CDR3 sequence: CSVAQQETQYF. The CDR3 DNA reads as TGCAGCGTTGCCCAGCAAGAGACCCAGTACTTC.

The CDR3 is CASSSNSGDPTDTQYF. CDR3 coding DNA: TGCGCCAGCAGCTCCAACAGCGGGGACCCCACAGATACGCAGTATTTT. V and J are TRBV5-1 and TRBJ2-3; TRBD2 matches 7 bases. V was clipped by 3 bases and J by 2 bases; unmatched bases: 9. Germline CDR1 reads SGHRS; CDR2 reads YFSETQ. CDR3 length equals 16 residues.

The chain has TRBV7-9 and TRBJ2-7, with TRBD2 matching over 16 bases. The V and J ends lost 5 bases and 0 bases, in that order; junction bases with no gene match: 7. The CDR3 is 18 amino acids. Germline V CDR1 and CDR2: SEHNR, FQNEAQ (reference sequence). CDR3 residues: CASSTGLAGGPSSYEQYF. CDR3 nucleotide sequence: TGTGCCAGCAGCACGGGACTAGCGGGAGGGCCGAGCTCCTACGAGCAGTACTTC.

V and J are TRBV6-1 and TRBJ2-5; possible D gene TRBD1, 5 bases. The length of the CDR3 is 14 residues. Germline V CDR1 and CDR2: MNHNS, SASEGT. The V gene lost 5 bases and the J gene lost 0 bases, with 10 bases spanning the gap. CDR3 protein: CASSYQGYQETQYF. CDR3 nucleotides: TGTGCCAGCAGTTATCAGGGTTACCAAGAGACCCAGTACTTC.

The gene calls are TRBV15 and TRBJ1-6; TRBD1 matches at 7 bases. Germline CDR1 and CDR2: LNHNV and YYDKDF (reference sequence). V shed 3 bases and J 6 bases; nucleotides not matched to a gene: 8. The CDR3 has 16 amino acids. The CDR3 loop is CATSSVTGTANSPLHF. CDR3 bases: TGTGCCACCAGCAGTGTGACCGGGACAGCTAATTCACCCCTCCACTTT.

The gene calls are TRBV9 and TRBJ2-5; 7 bases match TRBD1. The J segment lost 4 bases and the V segment lost 3 bases, leaving 3 bases of the junction unmatched. The CDR3 runs 13 residues. Germline V gives CDR1 SGDLS, CDR2 YYNGEE. CDR3 DNA sequence: TGTGCCAGCAGCGGAGCAGGGGGAGAGACCCAGTACTTC. It yields the protein CASSGAGGETQYF.